The source of this T cell receptor beta chain is a study of Ad26.COV2.S vaccination and SARS-CoV-2 variants (dated by TCRdb to the early 2020s). Background for the entire study: Vaccine-arm donors were drawn from COV1001, a multicentre, randomized, double-blind, placebo-controlled phase I-IIa trial of Ad26.COV2.S in healthy adults. Ad26.COV2.S was administered intramuscularly at 5 x 10^10 or 1 x 10^11 viral particles, either as a single shot or as two shots given 56 days apart. TCRbeta repertoire sequencing served as the tool for gauging how specific and how broad the SARS-CoV-2-reactive T cell receptors were following Ad26.COV2.S vaccination. A total of roughly 30 samples were included in the TCR-sequenced set, comprising around 19 Ad26.COV2.S vaccine recipients, 5 placebo recipients and 8 SARS-CoV-2 convalescent individuals. Trial participants were randomized into five groups of five, in which low-dose or high-dose Ad26.COV2.S was given once or twice, or placebo was given on both occasions. Throughout the experiments and outcome assessment, investigators stayed blinded to trial group allocation. Points the paper makes about the study in general: Comparing responses between vaccine doses or regimens was not something the study was powered to do. The authors noted that total T cell responses may have been underestimated by the TCR breadth and depth analyses. Ad26.COV2.S recipients had higher spike-specific TCR breadth than placebo recipients (P = 0.0014). After vaccination, spike-specific CD8+ and CD4+ T cell responses were reported to show substantial breadth. Vaccine and placebo recipients had comparable non-spike TCR breadth, which fits with the vaccine containing only spike.

The treatment or condition label of this sample denotes: around 19 received Ad26.COV2.S at low or high dose, single or two shots; a few received placebo; per-sample allocation not given. Repertoires of vaccine and placebo recipients were sequenced from samples taken on day 63 after the first injection. Between 29 July and 7 August 2020, Cohort 1b enrolled around 24 adults aged 18-55 years at one site in Boston, USA. Ad26.COV2.S was a replication-incompetent adenovirus type 26 vector that expressed a prefusion-stabilized SARS-CoV-2 spike protein derived from the original Wuhan strain. The germline V gene (reference sequence) provides CDR1 PRHDT and CDR2 FYEKMQ. There are 16 amino acids in the CDR3, from cysteine to phenylalanine inclusive. Only the CDR3 region is kept as DNA, spanning 48 bases read in frame from base 1. V drops 2 bases and J drops 0 bases, leaving 13 bases in between. The immunoSEQ Assay was used to sequence TCRbeta CDR3 regions. After extraction, genomic DNA underwent amplification by bias-controlled multiplex PCR, followed by high-throughput sequencing. Regarding the original processing steps: To quantify the absolute abundance of each unique TCRbeta CDR3 region, sequences were collapsed and filtered. T cell fraction was estimated by normalizing TCRbeta template counts to usable DNA, which was measured by amplifying reference genes present in all nucleated cells. Repertoire TCRs were annotated as SARS-CoV-2-specific by exact matching of V gene, CDR3 amino acid sequence and J gene to a known reactive TCR set. MIRA supplied the reference SARS-CoV-2 TCR set, which was filtered for enrichment in COVID-19-positive ImmuneCODE repertoires so that public or cross-reactive TCRs were removed. Using the MIRA antigens, annotated TCRs were further analysed by specific ORF or by position within an ORF. Breadth was defined as annotated unique rearrangements over total unique productive rearrangements; depth was the summed frequency of those rearrangements. Two-sided Wilcoxon rank-sum tests were used to compare TCR breadth between groups. The source is immuneACCESS, and TCRdb retained only in-frame sequences with V and J called. Part of the clones is not carried over; for the studies checked, unresolved V genes explain less than half of this, and the remainder is unexplained. V and J calls and clone size are as listed in that table; D and trimming were resolved from the DNA. The sample data list about 350,000 clones, and approximately 90% of these were observed just once. Of the sample, approximately 5% is held by the ten largest clones.

A word on this clone: Its recognized antigen is unknown. No clone much larger than this one lies a single base away; base qualities are absent.

This specimen consisted of peripheral blood, obtained in a trial of Ad26.COV2.S vaccine versus placebo. The origin of this receptor is a person aged 18-60 years who received the Ad26.COV2.S COVID-19 vaccine or a placebo. In this chain, TRBV13 is recombined with TRBJ1-1; too little of a D gene remains to name it. For the CDR3, the sequence is CASSLRVKLMNTEAFF. At the DNA level, the sequence is TGTGCCAGCAGCTTAAGGGTAAAGCTTATGAACACTGAAGCTTTCTTT.